This T cell receptor beta chain stems from a study of cytomegalovirus exposure and HLA in healthy donors. Study information: Of 350 to 400 genotyped donors, 80% to 85% grouped in the Caucasian-associated ancestry cluster. General observations from the study: Around 160 TCR beta chains were listed as cytomegalovirus-associated. A later analysis linked a missense DCLRE1C variant to TCR beta V- and J-gene trimming.

The CDR3 has 16 residues. The V end was cut by 1 base, the J end by 1 base, with 12 bases between. CDR1 is SGHTA and CDR2 is FQGTGA in the germline V gene. As regards this clone: Its matching antigen is unknown.

The PCR made use of 60 Vbeta and 13 Jbeta primers. As handled by the study authors: In a later analysis, of 84 million or so unique beta chains, 9 million to 11 million appeared in at least two donors. Profiled with immunoSEQ multiplex PCR; TCRdb holds only in-frame clones, not every one. V, J and clone size are those of that table, while D and trimming were read from the DNA. The table includes fewer than 150,000 clones, 15% detected once. This rearrangement joins TRBV7-3 to TRBJ2-3; D gene ambiguous. Source material: PBMCs. The clonotype comes from a woman aged 18-29 years in good health and CMV-seronegative. Here the CDR3 DNA reads TGTGCCAGCAGCTTAAGTACCCTCCGGGGCACAGATACGCAGTATTTT. Protein product: CASSLSTLRGTDTQYF.